This T cell receptor beta chain was sequenced during a study of tumor-infiltrating lymphocytes in primary liver carcinoma. Study outcomes and limitations: Being bulk and unsorted, samples allowed no CD4+ and CD8+ repertoire comparison.

TCR beta cDNA came from about 500 ng total RNA, primed with a constant-region primer. Three nested multiplex PCR rounds of slightly modified ARM-PCR generated TCR beta libraries. The two initial PCR rounds, 9 to 11 cycles each, used TRBV1-TRBV30 forward and C-beta reverse primers. TCRdb itself ran the multiplex PCR reads through MiXCR, one entry per CDR3 protein. The table includes 300,000 to 350,000 distinct CDR3 sequences, about three fifths detected once. A single count supports this clonotype. Antigen specificity is unknown. The study extracted blood RNA from unsorted whole blood and also extracted germline DNA. The junction had 7 bases not matched to a gene; V was cut back by 3 bases and J by 2 bases. The CDR3 is 16 amino acids.

Sequenced: peripheral blood. This chain connects TRBV12-3 or TRBV12-4 to TRBJ2-3; 8 nucleotides line up with TRBD2. The receptor was isolated from a woman aged 30 to 39 with primary liver carcinoma and hepatitis B virus infection. CDR3 coding DNA: TGTGCCAGCAGTTTGTCACTAGCGGAATTCACAGATACGCAGTATTTT. As protein: CASSLSLAEFTDTQYF.